Sequencing of this T cell receptor beta chain was carried out in a study of blood T cell repertoires in COVID-19. Study at large: The United States, Italy and Spain supplied acute and convalescent COVID-19 samples. In each case, the material was cDNA or gDNA derived from T cells, B-cell-depleted T cells, or PBMCs.

Original methodology: Quantification of nucleated cells was approximated via reference gene primer amplification. Clones were read by immunoSEQ multiplex PCR, and TCRdb kept only the in-frame ones, dropping some. V, J and clone size were drawn from that table, and D and trimming were deduced from the DNA. The table has about 80,000 clones, 82% seen once. This TCR was sampled from a woman aged 65 to 85 with acute or convalescent COVID-19. Sequencing was performed on peripheral blood.

CDR3 loop: CASSLERHSYGYTF. DNA of the CDR3: TGCGCCAGCAGCTTGGAGCGGCACTCCTATGGCTACACCTTC. The chain links TRBV5-1 to TRBJ1-2; D is ambiguous. This CDR3 comprises 14 residues. V was shortened by 0 bases and J by 4 bases, with 10 bases between the two germline ends. In germline, CDR1 is SGHRS, CDR2 YFSETQ.